This TCR beta chain was recorded in a study of T cell responses to AZD1222 COVID-19 vaccine. Study-level results: Every sample of the repertoires postdated the peak T cell response. Among vaccine-associated CD4 TCRs, coverage spanned spike, with dominance at 160-218 and 743-854. Donors skewed white British and female; clonal diversity was possibly underestimated.

A note on this clone: The target antigen is unknown.

Germline loops: CDR1 SEHNR, CDR2 FQNEAQ (reference sequence). V lost 1 base and J 3 bases, leaving 10 bases between the germline ends. The CDR3 is made up of 15 amino acids. Sequencing used immunoSEQ multiplex PCR; TCRdb keeps in-frame clones, though not all of them. The sample consists of 90,000 to 150,000 clones, roughly 85% of them appearing once. The material sequenced was peripheral blood, taken on day 0 of AZD1222 vaccination. The V call is TRBV7-9, the J call TRBJ1-5, with a tentative D call TRBD1 (5 bases). The clonotype comes from an adult in good health. Here the CDR3 reads CASSLGPGFNQPQHF. For the CDR3, the DNA is TGTGCCAGCAGCTTAGGCCCAGGGTTCAATCAGCCCCAGCATTTT.